The 24 T cell receptor beta chains given below trace back to one sample, sequenced in a study of yellow fever vaccine responses in identical twins. TCRdb fed the RT-PCR reads into MiXCR, producing one record per CDR3 protein. The data hold 3,000 to 3,500 distinct CDR3 sequences, with more than 70% observed a single time. Source: T cells from blood (PBMCs), unsorted or a sorted subset (not recorded which), taken before or after yellow fever vaccination (not recorded which). These receptors were collected from a woman in her late teens or twenties who received the yellow fever vaccine.

The rearrangement uses TRBV29-1 and TRBJ2-3, with TRBD2 matching over 14 bases. The CDR3 runs to 15 residues. V lost 5 bases to trimming and J lost 3 bases; unmatched junction nucleotides: 4. Germline CDR1 SQVTM, CDR2 ANQGSEA. CDR3 residues: CSVRLAGGATDTQYF. As DNA, the CDR3 is TGCAGCGTTCGACTAGCGGGAGGGGCGACAGATACGCAGTATTTT.

The V gene is TRBV21-1, the J gene TRBJ2-7; the table's D call, TRBD1, was not checked against the DNA. TRBV21-1 is tagged as a pseudogene. This CDR3 is 16 amino acids long. CDR3 loop: CASSNGRLAVTYEQYF. For the CDR3, the DNA is TGTGCCAGCAGCAACGGGCGCCTAGCGGTAACCTACGAGCAGTACTTC.

This chain uses TRBV5-1 with TRBJ2-1, with D possibly being TRBD2 (6 bases). CDR1 and CDR2 (germline): SGHRS, YFSETQ. V dropped 5 bases and J dropped 1 base, with 13 bases sitting between them. The CDR3 contains 15 residues. The CDR3 sequence is CASRNGSGSYNEQFF. CDR3 nucleotides: TGCGCCAGCAGGAACGGGAGTGGGTCCTACAATGAGCAGTTCTTC.

The gene calls are TRBV11-3 and TRBJ2-1; 7 bases map to TRBD2. The CDR3 sequence is 16 residues long. Trimming removed 5 bases from V and 7 bases from J; junction bases left unmatched: 14. Germline CDR1 and CDR2: SGHNT and YENEEA. CDR3 sequence: CASSPLRAGVSNEQFF. CDR3 in DNA: TGTGCCAGCAGCCCCCTTCGGGCGGGAGTTTCGAATGAGCAGTTCTTC.

The chain carries TRBV11-3 and TRBJ2-3, with D perhaps matching TRBD2 (6 bases). Germline CDR1 SGHNT, CDR2 YENEEA. The CDR3 sequence is 18 residues long. V dropped 5 bases and J dropped 5 bases, with 26 bases sitting between them. The CDR3 DNA is TGTGCCAGCAGCCCCGGCGGGGTACCCGGCACTTTACGAGATACGCAGTATTTT. As protein: CASSPGGVPGTLRDTQYF.

This chain links TRBV30 with TRBJ1-5, with D hard to call. Per the germline V gene, CDR1 is GTSNPN and CDR2 is SVGIG (reference sequence). V lost 2 bases and J lost 3, with 5 bases in between. The CDR3 is made up of 12 amino acids. Here the CDR3 DNA reads TGTGCCTGGAGTCCCGACAATCAGCCCCAGCATTTT. The encoded protein is CAWSPDNQPQHF.

V is TRBV29-1 and J is TRBJ1-3; no definite D call. Germline V gene sequence: CDR1 SQVTM, CDR2 ANQGSEA. This CDR3 contains 13 residues. With 6 bases removed from V and 0 bases from J, the gap between germline ends came to 9 bases. The CDR3 reads CSVGLSSGNTIYF. The CDR3 DNA reads as TGCAGCGTCGGACTCAGCTCTGGAAACACCATATATTTT.

The J gene is TRBJ1-4, the V gene TRBV11-2; TRBD1 is a possible D gene (5 bases). V gave up 5 bases and J gave up 8 bases, with 18 bases separating them. The CDR3 is made up of 15 amino acids. Per germline, CDR1 SGHAT and CDR2 FQNNGV. CDR3 nucleotides: TGTGCCAGCAGCCCTGGCGGGGGTTTTGGGGAAAAACTGTTTTTT. As protein: CASSPGGGFGEKLFF.

The chain uses TRBV14 and TRBJ2-7; D unresolved. The CDR3 loop spans 14 amino acids. V was trimmed by 0 bases and J by 2 bases, leaving 8 bases between them. CDR1 and CDR2 from the germline V gene are SGHDN and FVKESK. CDR3 residues: CASSQDWTAYEQYF. CDR3 sequence (DNA): TGTGCCAGCAGCCAAGACTGGACGGCCTACGAGCAGTACTTC.

CDR3 residues: CASSPGTGADTQYF. CDR3 coding DNA: TGTGCCAGCTCACCGGGGACTGGCGCAGATACGCAGTATTTT. V gene TRBV18 combines with J gene TRBJ2-3; D may be TRBD2 (6 bases). Trimming shortened V by 3 bases and J by 4 bases, and 11 bases separated the two germline ends. Germline values: CDR1 KGHSH, CDR2 LQKENI. The CDR3 loop spans 14 amino acids.

This chain joins TRBV19 and TRBJ2-1; possible D gene TRBD2, 7 bases. Germline assignment: CDR1 LNHDA and CDR2 SQIVND (reference sequence). V shed 5 bases and J shed 9 bases, with 14 bases lying between them. CDR3 size: 13 residues. The DNA for the CDR3 is TGTGCCAGTAGTGAGGGGGGGGCCGGTGAGCAGTTCTTC. Protein product: CASSEGGAGEQFF.

The rearrangement uses TRBV5-1 and TRBJ2-5, with D perhaps matching TRBD2 (6 bases). The CDR3 runs to 14 residues. V lost 0 bases and J 1 base, leaving 7 bases between the germline ends. Per germline, CDR1 SGHRS and CDR2 YFSETQ. The CDR3 coding sequence is TGCGCCAGCAGCTTGGGGGGGGTCCAAGAGACCCAGTACTTC. Encoded protein: CASSLGGVQETQYF.

This sequence joins TRBV24-1 and TRBJ2-1; TRBD1 aligns across 12 bases. V trimming: 4 bases; J trimming: 7 bases; junction bases outside the gene matches: 10. This CDR3 has 17 residues. Germline CDR1 is KGHDR and CDR2 is SFDVKD. The chain's CDR3 is CATSDTGTGGASNEQFF. As DNA, the CDR3 is TGTGCCACCAGTGACACCGGGACAGGGGGCGCTTCGAATGAGCAGTTCTTC.

This sequence joins TRBV18 and TRBJ2-7; D might be TRBD1 (5 bases). The CDR3 length is 14 residues. CDR1 is KGHSH, CDR2 LQKENI, per germline. V shed 0 bases and J shed 1 base, with 7 bases lying between them. In DNA, the CDR3 is TGTGCCAGCTCACCACCGACAGATTCCTACGAGCAGTACTTC. Protein sequence: CASSPPTDSYEQYF.

J is TRBJ2-5 and V is TRBV18; 9 bases are shared with TRBD2. Trimming at V came to 4 bases and at J to 5 bases, leaving 8 bases not matched to a gene. Per germline, CDR1 KGHSH and CDR2 LQKENI. The CDR3 is 15 residues long. The CDR3 loop is CASSRGTSSTETQYF. The CDR3 nucleotides are TGTGCCAGCTCACGCGGGACTAGCAGTACTGAGACCCAGTACTTC.

The chain joins TRBV12-2 to TRBJ2-1; the listed D gene, TRBD2, was not tested against the DNA. TRBV12-2 is termed a pseudogene. The CDR3 consists of 18 residues. As DNA, the CDR3 is TGTGCAAGTCGCTTAGTGGGGAGATTCACTCCGTTCTTCAATGAGCAGTTCTTC. It encodes CASRLVGRFTPFFNEQFF.

The chain combines TRBV29-1 with TRBJ2-4; D assignment may be TRBD1 or TRBD2 (5 bases each). The CDR3 consists of 13 residues. Trimming took off 4 bases at V and 7 bases at J, with 14 bases between the two ends. Germline assignment: CDR1 SQVTM and CDR2 ANQGSEA. The CDR3 region is CSVVMGPRNIQYF. CDR3 nucleotide sequence: TGCAGCGTTGTGATGGGACCGAGGAACATTCAGTACTTC.

V usage is TRBV2 and J usage is TRBJ2-3; D remains unclear. The CDR3 length is 15 residues. Germline assignment: CDR1 SNHLY and CDR2 FYNNEI. The V end was cut by 3 bases, the J end by 0 bases, with 10 bases between. CDR3 in amino acids: CASSDRQSSTDTQYF. CDR3 coding DNA: TGTGCCAGCAGTGACAGGCAGTCTAGCACAGATACGCAGTATTTT.

This clonotype was picked up one time. The CDR3 here is CASGTVGSDTQYF. The CDR3 coding sequence is TGTGCCAGCGGGACGGTAGGGTCAGATACGCAGTATTTT. The gene calls are TRBV28 and TRBJ2-3; the D gene could be TRBD1 or TRBD2 (5 bases each). V lost 8 bases and J 4 bases, leaving 13 bases between the germline ends. CDR3 length equals 13 residues. Germline V gene sequence: CDR1 MDHEN, CDR2 SYDVKM.

The rearrangement joins TRBV5-1 to TRBJ2-7, with 8 bases aligning to TRBD1. With V trimmed by 3 bases and J by 1 base, 9 bases remained unmatched. CDR1 and CDR2 (germline): SGHRS, YFSETQ. The CDR3 has 16 residues. The CDR3: CASSWEADRESYEQYF. The CDR3 region has the DNA TGCGCCAGCAGCTGGGAGGCGGACAGGGAATCCTACGAGCAGTACTTC.

This sequence joins TRBV11-3 and TRBJ2-1, with TRBD1 matching over 8 bases. Germline V CDR1 and CDR2: SGHNT, YENEEA. CDR3 length: 15 amino acids. V lost 5 bases to trimming and J lost 10 bases; unmatched junction nucleotides: 13. The chain's CDR3 is CASSHGQGIEEEQFF. CDR3 nucleotides: TGTGCCAGCAGCCACGGACAGGGAATAGAGGAGGAGCAGTTCTTC.

This chain joins TRBV18 and TRBJ1-5; D is ambiguous. Trimming removed 5 bases from V and 3 bases from J, with 8 bases in between. The CDR3 loop spans 13 amino acids. The germline V gene encodes CDR1 KGHSH and CDR2 LQKENI. The CDR3 DNA sequence: TGTGCCAGCTCATCAGACGCCAATCAGCCCCAGCATTTT. It is translated as CASSSDANQPQHF.

The V and J genes are TRBV27 and TRBJ1-2, with 7 bases lining up with TRBD1. The V and J ends lost 3 bases and 8 bases, in that order; junction bases with no gene match: 9. This CDR3 region has 14 residues. CDR1 MNHEY and CDR2 SMNVEV come from the germline V gene (reference sequence). CDR3 sequence reads: CASSFNTGVGGYTF. In nucleotides, the CDR3 is TGTGCCAGCAGTTTCAACACAGGGGTTGGCGGCTACACCTTC.

V is TRBV4-1 and J is TRBJ1-6; D is unresolved. With 0 bases removed from V and 10 bases from J, the gap between germline ends came to 7 bases. The CDR3 runs to 13 residues. Germline lookup yields CDR1 MGHRA and CDR2 YSYEKL. The CDR3 DNA follows: TGCGCCAGCAGCCAAGATCGAGGCTCACCCCTCCACTTT. Protein sequence: CASSQDRGSPLHF.